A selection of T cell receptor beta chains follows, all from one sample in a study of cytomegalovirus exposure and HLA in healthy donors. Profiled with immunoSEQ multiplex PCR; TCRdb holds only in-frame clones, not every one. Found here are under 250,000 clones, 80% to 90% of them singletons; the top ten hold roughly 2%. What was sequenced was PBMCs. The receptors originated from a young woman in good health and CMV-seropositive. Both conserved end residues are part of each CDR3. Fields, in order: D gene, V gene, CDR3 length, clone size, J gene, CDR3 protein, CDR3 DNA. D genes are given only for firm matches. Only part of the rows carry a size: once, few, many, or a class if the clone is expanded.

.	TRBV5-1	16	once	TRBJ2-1	CASRRRDTRSYNEQFF	TGCGCCAGCAGGCGTCGCGATACTCGGTCCTACAATGAGCAGTTCTTC
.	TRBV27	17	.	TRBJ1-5	CASSARGAGANNQPQHF	TGTGCCAGCAGTGCCCGTGGGGCAGGGGCTAACAATCAGCCCCAGCATTTT
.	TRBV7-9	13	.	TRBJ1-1	CASSSVEGTEAFF	TGTGCCAGCAGCAGTGTGGAGGGCACTGAAGCTTTCTTT
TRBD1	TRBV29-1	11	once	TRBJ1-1	CSVEERDRAFF	TGCAGCGTTGAAGAGAGGGACAGAGCTTTCTTT
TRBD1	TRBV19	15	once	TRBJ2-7	CASSLRTGLGYEQYF	TGTGCCAGTAGTTTAAGGACAGGGTTAGGCTACGAGCAGTACTTC
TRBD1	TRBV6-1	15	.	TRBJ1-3	CASSVYRGGGNTIYF	TGTGCCAGCAGTGTCTACAGGGGGGGAGGAAACACCATATATTTT
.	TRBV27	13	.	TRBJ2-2	CASSLTYTGELFF	TGTGCCAGCAGTTTAACTTACACCGGGGAGCTGTTTTTT
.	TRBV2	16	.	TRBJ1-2	CASSEDSRGGNYGYTF	TGTGCCAGCAGTGAAGATAGCAGAGGGGGAAACTATGGCTACACCTTC
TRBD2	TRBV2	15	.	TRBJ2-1	CASSGREGPYNEQFF	TGTGCCAGCAGTGGGCGGGAGGGCCCCTACAATGAGCAGTTCTTC
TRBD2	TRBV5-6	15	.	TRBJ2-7	CASRRRTSVAYEQYF	TGTGCCAGCAGGCGCCGGACTAGCGTAGCCTACGAGCAGTACTTC
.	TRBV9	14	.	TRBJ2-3	CASSPEALSDTQYF	TGTGCCAGCAGCCCAGAGGCCCTGTCAGATACGCAGTATTTT
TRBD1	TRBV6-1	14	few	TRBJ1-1	CASSEDRGHTEAFF	TGTGCCAGCAGCGAGGACAGGGGGCATACTGAAGCTTTCTTT
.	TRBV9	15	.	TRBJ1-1	CASSVGAGRNTEAFF	TGTGCCAGCAGCGTAGGTGCGGGGCGGAACACTGAAGCTTTCTTT
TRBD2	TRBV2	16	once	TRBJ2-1	CASIPGRGGAYNEQFF	TGTGCCAGCATCCCAGGTCGGGGAGGGGCCTACAATGAGCAGTTCTTC
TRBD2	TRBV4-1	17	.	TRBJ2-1	CASSHPPRALAGNEQFF	TGCGCCAGCAGCCACCCCCCCAGGGCACTAGCGGGCAATGAGCAGTTCTTC
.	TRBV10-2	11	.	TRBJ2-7	CASRWGEEQYF	TGCGCCAGCAGGTGGGGAGAGGAGCAGTACTTC
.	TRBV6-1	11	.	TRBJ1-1	CASSRSVEAFF	TGTGCCAGCAGCCGGAGTGTTGAAGCTTTCTTT
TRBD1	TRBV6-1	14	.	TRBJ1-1	CASSPRDRGTEAFF	TGTGCCAGCAGCCCGCGGGACAGAGGGACTGAAGCTTTCTTT
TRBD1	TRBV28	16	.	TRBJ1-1	CASPPPQGARNTEAFF	TGTGCCAGCCCGCCCCCACAGGGGGCCCGGAACACTGAAGCTTTCTTT
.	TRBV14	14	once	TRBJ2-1	CASSQVRLHNEQFF	TGTGCCAGCAGCCAAGTGAGACTTCACAATGAGCAGTTCTTC
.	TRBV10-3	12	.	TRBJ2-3	CAIRESTDTQYF	TGTGCCATCCGGGAGAGCACAGATACGCAGTATTTT
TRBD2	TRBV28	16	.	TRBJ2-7	CASSSPLTSGSYEQYF	TGTGCCAGCAGTTCCCCTCTAACTAGCGGGAGTTACGAGCAGTACTTC
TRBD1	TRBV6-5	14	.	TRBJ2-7	CASNIQGALSEQYF	TGTGCCAGCAACATACAGGGGGCACTCTCCGAGCAGTACTTC
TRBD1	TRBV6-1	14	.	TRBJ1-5	CATSGQGAGQPQHF	TGTGCCACCTCGGGACAGGGGGCCGGTCAGCCCCAGCATTTT
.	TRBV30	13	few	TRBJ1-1	CACAPGGDTEAFF	TGTGCCTGTGCACCGGGGGGGGACACTGAAGCTTTCTTT
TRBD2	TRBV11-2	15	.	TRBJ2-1	CASSFRGGSYNEQFF	TGTGCCAGCAGCTTCCGCGGGGGCTCCTACAATGAGCAGTTCTTC
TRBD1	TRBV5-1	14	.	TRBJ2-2	CASSTGQDTGELFF	TGCGCCAGCAGCACCGGACAGGACACCGGGGAGCTGTTTTTT
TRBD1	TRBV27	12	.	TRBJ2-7	CASSRDREAQYF	TGTGCCAGCAGTAGGGACAGGGAGGCGCAGTACTTC
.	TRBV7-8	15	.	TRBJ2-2	CASSSIPWRTGELFF	TGTGCCAGCAGCTCGATCCCTTGGAGGACCGGGGAGCTGTTTTTT
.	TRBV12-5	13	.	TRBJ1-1	CASGIGSHTEAFF	TGTGCTAGTGGAATAGGGAGTCACACTGAAGCTTTCTTT
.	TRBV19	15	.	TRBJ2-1	CASSIAGSVYNEQFF	TGTGCCAGTAGTATAGCAGGATCCGTTTACAATGAGCAGTTCTTC
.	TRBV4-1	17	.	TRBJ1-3	CASSPHAAGTPGNTIYF	TGCGCCAGCAGCCCTCATGCCGCCGGGACACCAGGAAACACCATATATTTT
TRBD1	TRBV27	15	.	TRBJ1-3	CASSSNRGPGNTIYF	TGTGCCAGCAGTTCCAATAGGGGGCCTGGAAACACCATATATTTT
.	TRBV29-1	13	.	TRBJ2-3	CSVDKPSTDTQYF	TGCAGCGTTGACAAGCCTAGCACAGATACGCAGTATTTT
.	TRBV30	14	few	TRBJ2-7	CAWISRQSSYEQYF	TGTGCCTGGATCTCTAGGCAGAGCTCCTACGAGCAGTACTTC
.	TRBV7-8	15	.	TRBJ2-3	CASSLGSGHRDTQYF	TGTGCCAGCAGCTTAGGTTCAGGCCACAGGGATACGCAGTATTTT
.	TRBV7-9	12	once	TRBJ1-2	CASRRDIYGYTF	TGTGCCAGCCGCCGGGACATATATGGCTACACCTTC
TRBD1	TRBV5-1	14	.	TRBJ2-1	CASSSGTGAYEQFF	TGCGCCAGCAGTTCCGGGACAGGGGCCTATGAGCAGTTCTTC
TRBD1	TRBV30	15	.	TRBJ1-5	CACQKTGIGNQPQHF	TGTGCCTGTCAAAAGACAGGGATTGGCAATCAGCCCCAGCATTTT
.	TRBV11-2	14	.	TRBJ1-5	CASSLGGVNQPQHF	TGTGCCAGCAGCTTAGGAGGAGTCAATCAGCCCCAGCATTTT
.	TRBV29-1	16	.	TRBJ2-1	CSVEGTNRAPYNEQFF	TGCAGCGTTGAAGGAACCAACAGGGCCCCCTACAATGAGCAGTTCTTC
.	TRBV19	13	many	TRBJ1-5	CASSIRGNQPQHF	TGTGCCAGTAGTATAAGGGGGAATCAGCCCCAGCATTTT
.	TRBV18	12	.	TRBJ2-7	CASSQGQYEQYF	TGTGCCAGCTCTCAAGGACAGTACGAGCAGTACTTC
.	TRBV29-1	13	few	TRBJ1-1	CSVRTDVNTEAFF	TGCAGCGTTAGGACTGACGTGAACACTGAAGCTTTCTTT
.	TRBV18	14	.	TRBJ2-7	CASSRGQSVGEQYF	TGTGCCAGCTCACGGGGGCAGTCTGTGGGCGAGCAGTACTTC
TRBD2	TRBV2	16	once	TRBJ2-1	CASSSLSGRSGNEQFF	TGTGCCAGCAGTTCTCTTAGCGGGAGGTCGGGGAATGAGCAGTTCTTC
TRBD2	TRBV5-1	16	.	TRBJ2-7	CASSLTGTSSIYEQYF	TGCGCCAGCAGCCTCACCGGGACTAGCTCCATCTACGAGCAGTACTTC
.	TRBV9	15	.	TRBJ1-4	CASSSGGISNEKLFF	TGTGCCAGCAGCTCAGGAGGGATATCTAATGAAAAACTGTTTTTT
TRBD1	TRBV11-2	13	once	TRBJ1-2	CARPTGAGYGYTF	TGTGCCAGACCCACAGGGGCCGGCTATGGCTACACCTTC
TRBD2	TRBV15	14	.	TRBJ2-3	CATSTGTSEDTQYF	TGTGCCACCAGCACCGGGACTAGCGAGGATACGCAGTATTTT
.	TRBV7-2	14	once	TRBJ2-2	CASSLRQDTGELFF	TGTGCCAGCAGCTTAAGACAGGACACCGGGGAGCTGTTTTTT
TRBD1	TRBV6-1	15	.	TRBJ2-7	CGTGQTGTVSYEQYF	TGTGGAACGGGCCAGACCGGGACAGTCTCCTACGAGCAGTACTTC
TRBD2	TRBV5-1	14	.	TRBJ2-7	CASSGTLAGDEQYF	TGCGCCAGCAGCGGAACACTAGCGGGAGACGAGCAGTACTTC
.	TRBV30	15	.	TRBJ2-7	CAWTSQGSETYEQYF	TGTGCCTGGACGTCACAGGGTTCGGAAACCTACGAGCAGTACTTC